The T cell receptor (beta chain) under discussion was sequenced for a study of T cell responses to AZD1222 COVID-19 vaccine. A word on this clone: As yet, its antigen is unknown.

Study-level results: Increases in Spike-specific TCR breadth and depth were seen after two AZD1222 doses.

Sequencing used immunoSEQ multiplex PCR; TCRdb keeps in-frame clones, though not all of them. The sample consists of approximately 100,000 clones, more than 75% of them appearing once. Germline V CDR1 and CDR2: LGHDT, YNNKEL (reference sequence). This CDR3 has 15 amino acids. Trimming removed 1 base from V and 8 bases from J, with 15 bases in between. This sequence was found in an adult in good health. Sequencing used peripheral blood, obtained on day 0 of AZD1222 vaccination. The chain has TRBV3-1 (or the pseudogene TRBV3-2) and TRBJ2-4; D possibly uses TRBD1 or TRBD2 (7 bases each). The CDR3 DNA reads TGTGCCAGCAGCCAAGGGCAGGGGGAGGGTCACATTCAGTACTTC. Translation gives CASSQGQGEGHIQYF.